The 18 T cell receptor beta chains presented below share a single source sample, sequenced in a study of beta chain features in type 1 diabetes. Reverse transcription of all isolated RNA meant that expressed TCRB transcripts were sequenced. Data came from immunoSEQ multiplex PCR; TCRdb stores just in-frame clones and leaves some out. The table shows approximately 140,000 clones, with less than 10% occurring only once. The sample consisted of central memory CD4+ T cells from blood. These receptor sequences come from a woman in her thirties or forties in good health.

The chain combines TRBV11-2 with TRBJ2-1; 7 bases line up with TRBD2. The CDR3 sequence is 16 residues long. Trimming cost V 1 base and J 3 bases; bases outside gene matches: 6. Germline CDR1 and CDR2: SGHAT and FQNNGV. CDR3 coding DNA: TGTGCCAGCAGCTTAGCGATTGGCGGGAGCTACAATGAGCAGTTCTTC. As protein: CASSLAIGGSYNEQFF.

This clone appeared many times. The chain couples TRBV5-4 to TRBJ1-2; 7 bases match TRBD1. Germline trimming cut 0 bases from V and 7 bases from J; bases unmatched to any gene: 9. Germline V gene lookup returns CDR1 SGHNT and CDR2 YYREEE (reference sequence). The CDR3 spans 15 residues. For the CDR3, the DNA is TGTGCCAGCAGCTTGGATGCCAGGGGGTCGGGTGGCTACACCTTC. Protein product: CASSLDARGSGGYTF. Using reference TRBV5-4 and TRBJ1-2 for the parts outside the CDR3, the full variable domain is ETGVTQSPTHLIKTRGQQVTLRCSSQSGHNTVSWYQQALGQGPQFIFQYYREEENGRGNFPPRFSGLQFPNYSSELNVNALELDDSALYLCASSLDARGSGGYTFGSGTRLTVV.

This clone has more than one count but fewer than ten. J is TRBJ1-1 and V is TRBV18; no reliable D call. Per germline, CDR1 KGHSH and CDR2 LQKENI. Trimming pared 4 bases from V and 0 bases from J, leaving 9 bases between. This CDR3 region has 14 residues. Here the CDR3 DNA reads TGTGCCAGCTCACTACAGAAGATGAACACTGAAGCTTTCTTT. Its translation is CASSLQKMNTEAFF.

The chain has TRBV7-2 and TRBJ1-2, with 7 bases that match TRBD1. The V segment lost 5 bases and the J segment 2 bases; nucleotides outside the gene matches: 8. Per the germline V gene, CDR1 is SGHTA and CDR2 is FQGNSA. The CDR3 is 15 amino acids. The DNA of the CDR3 is TGTGCCAGCAGCCAGGGGGGACAGCTAAACTATGGCTACACCTTC. It is translated as CASSQGGQLNYGYTF.

The chain has TRBV6-6 and TRBJ1-1; no clear D gene. Germline-derived CDR1 and CDR2 are MNHNY and SVGAGI (reference sequence). This CDR3 region has 13 residues. Deletions cut 5 bases from V and 1 base from J, with 8 bases between. CDR3 in DNA: TGTGCCAGCAGTCCCACAAGGAACACTGAAGCTTTCTTT. Encoded protein: CASSPTRNTEAFF.

This clone occurred a few times. The sample contains more than one DNA sequence encoding this CDR3. This rearrangement joins TRBV2 to TRBJ2-3, with 11 bases fitting TRBD2. V shed 5 bases, J shed 4 bases, and the junction held 5 bases outside the gene matches. Germline V gives CDR1 SNHLY, CDR2 FYNNEI. The CDR3 is 15 residues long. CDR3 nucleotide sequence: TGTGCCAGCAGTCGAACTAGCGGGGGTGCAGATACGCAGTATTTT. Encoded protein: CASSRTSGGADTQYF.

There are many counts of this clone. The rearrangement joins TRBV7-2 to TRBJ2-1; TRBD2 might be the D (6 bases). V was trimmed by 5 bases and J by 5 bases, leaving 10 bases between them. CDR1 is SGHTA and CDR2 is FQGNSA in the germline V gene. This CDR3 region has 13 residues. The CDR3 spells CASSRTIDNEQFF. CDR3 DNA: TGTGCCAGCAGCAGGACTATTGACAATGAGCAGTTCTTC.

This clone showed up just a few times. CDR3 bases: TGTGCCAGCAGTCTTGACAGGGGACCTCTCTACGAGCAGTACTTC. This codes for CASSLDRGPLYEQYF. This chain links TRBV6-5 with TRBJ2-7, with TRBD1 matching 8 bases. With 5 bases clipped from V and 3 bases from J, the junction kept 9 bases outside the gene matches. The CDR3 length is 15 residues. Germline V gene lookup returns CDR1 MNHEY and CDR2 SVGAGI.

This clone was picked up a small number of times. This chain links TRBV7-8 with TRBJ2-3; TRBD2 matches 14 bases. The ends lost 5 bases at V and 3 bases at J; junction bases unmatched: 4. CDR3 size: 16 residues. From germline, CDR1 is SGHVS and CDR2 FQNEAQ. CDR3 protein: CASSTGLAGVTDTQYF. CDR3 nucleotide sequence: TGTGCCAGCAGCACGGGACTAGCGGGGGTGACAGATACGCAGTATTTT.

The rearrangement links TRBV7-2 to TRBJ2-5; 9 bases map to TRBD2. In germline, CDR1 is SGHTA, CDR2 FQGNSA. CDR3 length: 17 amino acids. The V segment lost 2 bases and the J segment 5 bases; nucleotides outside the gene matches: 12. The CDR3 DNA is TGTGCCAGCAGCTTACGGCGCAGCGGGGGGCCTCGGGAGACCCAGTACTTC. Translating gives CASSLRRSGGPRETQYF.

The sample holds a few counts of this clone. The chain joins TRBV5-1 to TRBJ1-5; D is possibly TRBD1 (5 bases). The ends were cut back, 0 bases at V and 6 bases at J, with 10 bases in the middle. Germline CDR1 SGHRS, CDR2 YFSETQ. The CDR3 spans 14 residues. The CDR3 DNA reads TGCGCCAGCAGCTTGGGACAGTCAGGTCAGCCCCAGCATTTT. Its protein is CASSLGQSGQPQHF.

This clone has only a few counts. The chain combines TRBV18 with TRBJ2-7, with 12 bases lining up with TRBD1. Germline V gene sequence: CDR1 KGHSH, CDR2 LQKENI. CDR3 length equals 14 residues. The trim removed 3 bases at V and 12 bases at J, leaving 9 bases unmatched. The CDR3, as DNA: TGTGCCAGCTCACCGGGACAGGGGGCTACGAGCACGTACTTC. Encoded protein: CASSPGQGATSTYF.

The chain carries TRBV6-1 and TRBJ2-2; D remains ambiguous. CDR1 MNHNS and CDR2 SASEGT come from the germline V gene. V gave up 2 bases and J gave up 0 bases, with 4 bases separating them. The CDR3 is 14 residues long. CDR3 in DNA: TGTGCCAGCAGTGAATTAACGAACACCGGGGAGCTGTTTTTT. This gives the protein CASSELTNTGELFF.

This clone was seen a handful of times. This sequence joins TRBV7-9 and TRBJ1-5; D is uncertain. V lost 1 base, J lost 6 bases, and 10 bases lay in between. Germline CDR1 reads SEHNR; CDR2 reads FQNEAQ (reference sequence). This CDR3 spans 14 amino acids. In DNA, the CDR3 is TGTGCCAGCAGCTTAGAACGGGGAGGTCAGCCCCAGCATTTT. It translates to CASSLERGGQPQHF.

The chain links TRBV28 to TRBJ1-2; D may be TRBD1 (6 bases). Per germline, CDR1 MDHEN and CDR2 SYDVKM. CDR3 length: 14 residues. V gave up 10 bases and J gave up 7 bases, with 22 bases separating them. The chain's CDR3 is CAIKLPAGVGGYTF. CDR3 coding DNA: TGTGCCATCAAATTGCCTGCAGGGGTTGGTGGCTACACCTTC.

CDR3 region: CASSLHQALDTQYF. The CDR3 DNA follows: TGTGCCAGCAGCTTACATCAGGCTCTGGATACGCAGTATTTT. This rearrangement joins TRBV11-2 to TRBJ2-3, with D hard to call. The V gene's germline CDR1 is SGHAT and CDR2 FQNNGV. V lost 2 bases, J lost 6 bases, and 12 bases lay in between. The CDR3 sequence is 14 residues long.

V is TRBV7-2 and J is TRBJ2-3; 7 nucleotides agree with TRBD2. The V segment lost 5 bases and the J segment 4 bases; nucleotides outside the gene matches: 9. Germline values: CDR1 SGHTA, CDR2 FQGNSA. The CDR3 is made up of 15 amino acids. CDR3 sequence: CASSARGGGADTQYF. DNA of the CDR3: TGTGCCAGCAGCGCGCGCGGGGGAGGGGCAGATACGCAGTATTTT.

The chain links TRBV7-9 to TRBJ1-2; 9 nucleotides agree with TRBD1. Germline-derived CDR1 and CDR2 are SEHNR and FQNEAQ (reference sequence). The CDR3 length is 13 residues. V shed 4 bases and J 8 bases; nucleotides not matched to a gene: 5. CDR3 region: CASSSYGQGGYTF. The CDR3 DNA follows: TGTGCCAGCAGCTCTTACGGACAGGGGGGCTACACCTTC.